This T cell receptor beta chain was sequenced during a study of blood T cell repertoires in COVID-19. At the level of the study: The United States, Italy and Spain provided the acute and convalescent COVID-19 samples. In each case, the material was cDNA or gDNA derived from T cells, B-cell-depleted T cells, or PBMCs.

V gave up 1 base and J gave up 0 bases, with 10 bases separating them. This CDR3 contains 15 residues. Germline V lookup: CDR1 MGHRA, CDR2 YSYEKL. In the original processing: Cell counts per sample came from amplifying reference gene primers. Repertoires were generated with immunoSEQ multiplex PCR, while TCRdb's copy carries only in-frame clones and drops some. V, J and clone size derive from that table, while D and trimming were established from the DNA sequence. The top ten hold about 1.5% of the sample, which has under 150,000 clones, 84% seen once. Sequenced input: peripheral blood. The sequence came from a man aged 60 to 69 with acute or convalescent COVID-19. J is TRBJ2-7 and V is TRBV4-1; D not resolved. CDR3 in amino acids: CASSQVEAISYEQYF. CDR3 coding DNA: TGCGCCAGCAGCCAAGTCGAGGCCATCTCCTACGAGCAGTACTTC.